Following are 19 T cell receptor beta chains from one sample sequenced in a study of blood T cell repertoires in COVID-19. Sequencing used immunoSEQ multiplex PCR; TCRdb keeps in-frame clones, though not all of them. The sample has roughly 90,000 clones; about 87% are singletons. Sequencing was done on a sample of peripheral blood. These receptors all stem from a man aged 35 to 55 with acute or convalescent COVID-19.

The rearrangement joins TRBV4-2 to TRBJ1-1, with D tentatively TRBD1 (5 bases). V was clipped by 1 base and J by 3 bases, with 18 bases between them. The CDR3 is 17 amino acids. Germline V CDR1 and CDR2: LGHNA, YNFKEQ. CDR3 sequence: CASSQVESRWGDTEAFF. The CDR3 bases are TGTGCCAGCAGCCAAGTCGAAAGCAGATGGGGGGACACTGAAGCTTTCTTT.

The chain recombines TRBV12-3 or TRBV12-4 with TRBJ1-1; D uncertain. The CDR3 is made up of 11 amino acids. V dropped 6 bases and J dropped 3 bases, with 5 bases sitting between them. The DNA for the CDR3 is TGTGCCAGCAGCCCCGACACTGAAGCTTTCTTT. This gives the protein CASSPDTEAFF.

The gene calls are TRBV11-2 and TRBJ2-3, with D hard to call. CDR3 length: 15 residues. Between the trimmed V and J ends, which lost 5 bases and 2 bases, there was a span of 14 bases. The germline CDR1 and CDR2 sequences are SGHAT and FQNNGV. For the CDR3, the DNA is TGTGCCAGCAGCCCAATGATGATAGACACAGATACGCAGTATTTT. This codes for CASSPMMIDTDTQYF.

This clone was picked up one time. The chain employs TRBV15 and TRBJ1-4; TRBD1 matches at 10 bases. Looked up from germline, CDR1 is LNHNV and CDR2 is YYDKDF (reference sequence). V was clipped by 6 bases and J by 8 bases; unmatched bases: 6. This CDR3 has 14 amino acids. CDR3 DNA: TGTGCCACCAGTCCGGACAGGGGGGGAGAAAAACTGTTTTTT. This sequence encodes CATSPDRGGEKLFF.

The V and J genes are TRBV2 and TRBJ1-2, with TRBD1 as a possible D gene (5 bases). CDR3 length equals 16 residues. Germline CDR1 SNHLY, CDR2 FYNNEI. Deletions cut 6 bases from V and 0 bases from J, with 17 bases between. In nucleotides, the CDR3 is TGTGCCAGCAGACCAGACACAGGCAGAGCTAACTATGGCTACACCTTC. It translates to CASRPDTGRANYGYTF. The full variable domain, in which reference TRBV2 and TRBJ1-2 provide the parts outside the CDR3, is EPEVTQTPSHQVTQMGQEVILRCVPISNHLYFYWYRQILGQKVEFLVSFYNNEISEKSEIFDDQFSVERPDGSNFTLKIRSTKLEDSAMYFCASRPDTGRANYGYTFGSGTRLTVV.

The CDR3 here is CASSLGQVRMNTEAFF. In DNA, the CDR3 is TGCGCCAGCAGCTTGGGACAGGTTCGCATGAACACTGAAGCTTTCTTT. V is TRBV5-1 and J is TRBJ1-1; D perhaps matches TRBD1 (6 bases). V gave up 0 bases and J gave up 0 bases, with 12 bases separating them. Looked up from germline, CDR1 is SGHRS and CDR2 is YFSETQ. The CDR3 contains 16 residues.

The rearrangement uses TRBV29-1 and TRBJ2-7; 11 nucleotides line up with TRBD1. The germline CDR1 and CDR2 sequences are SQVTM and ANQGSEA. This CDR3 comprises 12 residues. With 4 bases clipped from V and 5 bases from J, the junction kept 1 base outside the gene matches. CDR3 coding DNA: TGCAGCGTTGGGGGACAGGGGGACGAGCAGTACTTC. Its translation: CSVGGQGDEQYF.

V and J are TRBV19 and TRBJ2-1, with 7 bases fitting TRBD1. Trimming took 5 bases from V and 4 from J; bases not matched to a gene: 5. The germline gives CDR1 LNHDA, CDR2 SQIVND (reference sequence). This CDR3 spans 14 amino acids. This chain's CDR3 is CASSEGAWYNEQFF. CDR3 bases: TGTGCCAGTAGTGAGGGGGCCTGGTACAATGAGCAGTTCTTC.

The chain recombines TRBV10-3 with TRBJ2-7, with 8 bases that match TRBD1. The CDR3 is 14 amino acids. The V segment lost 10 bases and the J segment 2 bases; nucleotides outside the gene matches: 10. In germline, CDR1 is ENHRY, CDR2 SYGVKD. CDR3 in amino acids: CATKGQADTYEQYF. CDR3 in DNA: TGTGCCACCAAGGGACAGGCGGATACCTACGAGCAGTACTTC.

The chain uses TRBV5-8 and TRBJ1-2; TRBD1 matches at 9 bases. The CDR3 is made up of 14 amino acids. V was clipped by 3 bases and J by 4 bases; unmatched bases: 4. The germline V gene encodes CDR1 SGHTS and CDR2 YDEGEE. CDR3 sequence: CASSYDRGAYGYTF. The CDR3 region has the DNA TGTGCCAGCAGCTACGACAGGGGGGCCTATGGCTACACCTTC.

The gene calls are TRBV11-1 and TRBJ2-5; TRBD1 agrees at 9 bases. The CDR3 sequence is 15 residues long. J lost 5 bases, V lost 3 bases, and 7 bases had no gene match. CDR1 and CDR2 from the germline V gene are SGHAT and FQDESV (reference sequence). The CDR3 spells CASSFPQGAEETQYF. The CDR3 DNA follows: TGTGCCAGCAGCTTCCCACAGGGGGCGGAGGAGACCCAGTACTTC. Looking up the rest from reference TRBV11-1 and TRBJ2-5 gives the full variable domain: EAEVAQSPRYKITEKSQAVAFWCDPISGHATLYWYRQILGQGPELLVQFQDESVVDDSQLPKDRFSAERLKGVDSTLKIQPAELGDSAMYLCASSFPQGAEETQYFGPGTRLLVL.

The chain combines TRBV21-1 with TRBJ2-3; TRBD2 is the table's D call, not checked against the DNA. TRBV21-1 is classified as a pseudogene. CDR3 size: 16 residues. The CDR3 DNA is TGTGCCAGCAGCACTCCGAGTACCTTGAACACAGATACGCAGTATTTT. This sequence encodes CASSTPSTLNTDTQYF.

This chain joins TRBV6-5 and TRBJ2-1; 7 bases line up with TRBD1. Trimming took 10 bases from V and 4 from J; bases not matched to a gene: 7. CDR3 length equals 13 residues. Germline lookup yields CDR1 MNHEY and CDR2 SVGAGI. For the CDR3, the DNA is TGTGCCATCCACCGACAGGGTTACAATGAGCAGTTCTTC. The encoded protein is CAIHRQGYNEQFF.

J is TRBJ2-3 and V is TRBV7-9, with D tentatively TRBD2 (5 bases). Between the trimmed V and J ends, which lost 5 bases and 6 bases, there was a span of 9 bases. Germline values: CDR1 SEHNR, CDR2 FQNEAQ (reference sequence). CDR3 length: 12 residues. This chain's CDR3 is CASSPVADTQYF. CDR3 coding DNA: TGTGCCAGCAGCCCAGTAGCGGATACGCAGTATTTT.

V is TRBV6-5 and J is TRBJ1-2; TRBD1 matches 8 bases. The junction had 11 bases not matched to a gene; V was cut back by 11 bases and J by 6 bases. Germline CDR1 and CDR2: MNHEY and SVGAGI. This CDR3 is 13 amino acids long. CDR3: CAGEWQGANGYTF. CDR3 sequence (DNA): TGTGCCGGCGAATGGCAGGGGGCGAATGGCTACACCTTC.

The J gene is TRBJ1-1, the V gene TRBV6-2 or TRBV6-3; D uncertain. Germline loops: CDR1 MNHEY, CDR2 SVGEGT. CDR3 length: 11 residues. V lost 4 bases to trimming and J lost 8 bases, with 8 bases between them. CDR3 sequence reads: CASSWANEAFF. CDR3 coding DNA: TGTGCCAGCAGTTGGGCGAACGAAGCTTTCTTT.

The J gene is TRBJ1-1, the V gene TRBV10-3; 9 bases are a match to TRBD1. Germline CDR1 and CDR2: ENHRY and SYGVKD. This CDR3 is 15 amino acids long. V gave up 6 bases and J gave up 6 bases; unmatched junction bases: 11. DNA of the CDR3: TGTGCCATCAGGGGGACAGGGATGAGAAGGGCTGAAGCTTTCTTT. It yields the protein CAIRGTGMRRAEAFF.

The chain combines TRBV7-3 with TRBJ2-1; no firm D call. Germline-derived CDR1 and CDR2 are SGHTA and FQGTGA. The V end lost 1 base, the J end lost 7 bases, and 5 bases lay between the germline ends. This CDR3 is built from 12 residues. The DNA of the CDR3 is TGTGCCAGCAGCTTAAATCTGAATGAGCAGTTCTTC. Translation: CASSLNLNEQFF.

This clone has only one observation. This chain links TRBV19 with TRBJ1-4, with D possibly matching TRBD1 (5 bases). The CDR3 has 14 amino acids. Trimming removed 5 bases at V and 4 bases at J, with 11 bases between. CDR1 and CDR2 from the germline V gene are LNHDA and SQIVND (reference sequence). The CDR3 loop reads CASSETVLNEKLFF. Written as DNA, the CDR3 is TGTGCCAGTAGTGAGACAGTCCTTAATGAAAAACTGTTTTTT.